Sequencing of this T cell receptor (beta chain) was carried out in a study of patients and donors after allogeneic stem cell transplantation. Trimming removed 4 bases from V and 5 bases from J, with 11 bases in between. CDR3 length: 13 amino acids. Germline CDR1 and CDR2: LNHNV and YYDKDF (reference sequence). Each CDR3 protein is one row after TCRdb ran MiXCR on the RT-PCR reads. The data show about 200,000 distinct CDR3 sequences, around two fifths seen once. The receptor was isolated from a human donor who was either an allogeneic HSCT recipient or a stem cell or donor lymphocyte infusion donor (not recorded which). It is not recorded whose cells these are; they may come from a transplant donor. This sequence joins TRBV15 and TRBJ2-5; tentative D call: TRBD2 (6 bases). Sequenced: blood, either unsorted or a sorted T cell fraction (not recorded which). The CDR3 spells CATSNSGVETQYF. The DNA of the CDR3 is TGTGCCACCAGCAATAGCGGAGTGGAGACCCAGTACTTC.